The present T cell receptor beta chain was sequenced within a study of CD8 T cells in ankylosing spondylitis. TCRdb recomputed calls from the 5' RACE reads with MiXCR, one row per CDR3 protein. This table holds fewer than 80,000 distinct CDR3 sequences, under 5.5% found once. This clonotype has at least ten counts. The sequence was collected from a male donor with ankylosing spondylitis or in good health (not recorded which). Input material: blood, either unsorted or a sorted T cell fraction (not recorded which).

CDR3 coding DNA: TGTGCCAGCAGCTTGTGGACAGGGGGAAGTGCTGAAGCTTTCTTT. The encoded protein is CASSLWTGGSAEAFF. This chain joins TRBV5-8 and TRBJ1-1; TRBD1 matches 10 bases. This CDR3 is 15 amino acids long. The V gene's germline CDR1 is SGHTS and CDR2 YDEGEE. Trimming removed 1 base from V and 6 bases from J; junction bases left unmatched: 6.